The next 16 T cell receptor beta chains were all read from a single sample in a study of cytomegalovirus exposure and HLA in healthy donors. The PCR ran on 60 Vbeta and 13 Jbeta primers. Using immunoSEQ multiplex PCR, the repertoire was profiled, and TCRdb retains in-frame clones only, with some absent. The sample shows 95,000 to 100,000 clones, 78% of them seen only once. The material sequenced was PBMCs. The receptors come from a woman aged 60-70 years in good health and CMV-seronegative.

The rearrangement joins TRBV29-1 to TRBJ2-2; 9 bases fit TRBD2. The CDR3 is 18 amino acids. Germline V gene sequence: CDR1 SQVTM, CDR2 ANQGSEA. The trim removed 6 bases at V and 2 bases at J, leaving 16 bases unmatched. DNA for the CDR3: TGCAGCGTCCGGGGCGAGTCAGGCGGGGGGGCTAACACCGGGGAGCTGTTTTTT. It is translated as CSVRGESGGGANTGELFF.

CDR3 residues: CASSPSSGVSNEKLFF. CDR3 sequence (DNA): TGTGCCAGCAGCCCCTCATCAGGGGTTAGTAATGAAAAACTGTTTTTT. The genes are TRBV16 and TRBJ1-4; possibly TRBD1 for D (6 bases). CDR1 and CDR2 from the germline V gene are KGHSY and FQNENV. Deletions cut 4 bases from V and 4 bases from J, with 16 bases between. The CDR3 sequence is 16 residues long.

CDR3 loop: CASSLDWAGQKWNGYTF. CDR3 coding DNA: TGTGCCAGCAGTTTAGATTGGGCGGGACAGAAGTGGAATGGCTACACCTTC. The chain couples TRBV27 to TRBJ1-2; 7 bases are shared with TRBD1. Germline CDR1 MNHEY, CDR2 SMNVEV (reference sequence). The length of the CDR3 is 17 residues. V dropped 2 bases and J dropped 6; count of bases not matched to a gene: 15.

The J gene is TRBJ2-3, the V gene TRBV7-9, with 11 bases identical to TRBD2. Germline loops: CDR1 SEHNR, CDR2 FQNEAQ (reference sequence). Losses at the gene ends were 5 bases for V and 9 bases for J; bases not matched to a gene: 4. This CDR3 region has 13 residues. The CDR3 DNA reads TGTGCCAGCAGCGCCGGGACTAGCGGCACGCAGTATTTT. It encodes CASSAGTSGTQYF.

Details on this clone: The junction shows a germline mismatch at one end, possibly a read error. This sequence joins TRBV5-1 and TRBJ2-1; D gene ambiguous. The CDR3 spans 14 residues. Germline CDR1 and CDR2: SGHRS and YFSETQ. The CDR3 reads CASGLGAGQNEQFF. The CDR3 DNA reads TGCGCCAGCGGCTTGGGTGCAGGCCAGAATGAGCAGTTCTTC. Supplemented by reference TRBV5-1 and TRBJ2-1, the full variable domain reads KAGVTQTPRYLIKTRGQQVTLSCSPISGHRSVSWYQQTPGQGLQFLFEYFSETQRNKGNFPGRFSGRQFSNSRSEMNVSTLELGDSALYLCASGLGAGQNEQFFGPGTRLTVL.

This chain connects TRBV15 to TRBJ1-5, with D uncertain. With 6 bases removed from V and 2 bases from J, the gap between germline ends came to 14 bases. Germline V gene sequence: CDR1 LNHNV, CDR2 YYDKDF (reference sequence). The CDR3 length is 15 residues. CDR3 region: CATRAEGGRNQPQHF. Here the CDR3 DNA reads TGTGCCACCAGGGCGGAAGGAGGGCGCAATCAGCCCCAGCATTTT.

V gene TRBV2 combines with J gene TRBJ1-5; no clear D gene. V lost 6 bases to trimming and J lost 0 bases, with 9 bases between them. Germline CDR1 reads SNHLY; CDR2 reads FYNNEI. CDR3 size: 14 residues. This CDR3 is CASSWQISNQPQHF. The DNA for the CDR3 is TGTGCCAGCAGCTGGCAGATTAGCAATCAGCCCCAGCATTTT.

The chain links TRBV15 to TRBJ2-5, with D hard to call. The length of the CDR3 is 13 residues. Trimming cost V 6 bases and J 3 bases, with 11 bases left between them. Germline V gene data show CDR1 as LNHNV and CDR2 as YYDKDF (reference sequence). CDR3 residues: CATRTQGEETQYF. Here the CDR3 DNA reads TGTGCCACCAGAACGCAAGGAGAAGAGACCCAGTACTTC.

This clone was seen a handful of times. The rearrangement uses TRBV2 and TRBJ2-3; unclear D gene. Trimming removed 4 bases from V and 4 bases from J, with 12 bases in between. Germline assignment: CDR1 SNHLY and CDR2 FYNNEI. CDR3 length equals 14 residues. CDR3 DNA: TGTGCCAGCAGTGGACACGCCAGTCCAGATACGCAGTATTTT. Amino acid sequence: CASSGHASPDTQYF.

The V gene is TRBV9, the J gene TRBJ2-7; maybe TRBD1 (6 bases). Trimming took off 0 bases at V and 0 bases at J, with 10 bases between the two ends. The CDR3 contains 15 residues. Germline V gene sequence: CDR1 SGDLS, CDR2 YYNGEE. CDR3 nucleotides: TGTGCCAGCAGCGTAGCGGGACACAGCTCCTACGAGCAGTACTTC. This sequence encodes CASSVAGHSSYEQYF.

The chain links TRBV25-1 to TRBJ1-2; no clear D gene. This CDR3 has 12 amino acids. The V gene lost 4 bases and the J gene lost 8 bases, with 11 bases spanning the gap. CDR1 is MGHDK, CDR2 SYGVNS, per germline. The DNA for the CDR3 is TGTGCCAGCAGTGCCGGGGTCGGCGGCTACACCTTC. Protein product: CASSAGVGGYTF.

The J gene is TRBJ1-2, the V gene TRBV5-6; D unresolved. V lost 5 bases to trimming and J lost 10 bases, with 15 bases between them. The CDR3 runs to 12 residues. Germline-derived CDR1 and CDR2 are SGHDT and YYEEEE. The CDR3 region is CASSRLIRVYTF. CDR3 coding DNA: TGTGCCAGCAGTCGACTTATTCGAGTCTACACCTTC. Full variable domain (missing parts from reference TRBV5-6 and TRBJ1-2): DAGVTQSPTHLIKTRGQQVTLRCSPKSGHDTVSWYQQALGQGPQFIFQYYEEEERQRGNFPDRFSGHQFPNYSSELNVNALLLGDSALYLCASSRLIRVYTFGSGTRLTVV.

This chain connects TRBV29-1 to TRBJ2-1; D gene unclear. Trimming took 4 bases from V and 0 from J, leaving 10 bases between them. The CDR3 spans 14 residues. Germline lookup yields CDR1 SQVTM and CDR2 ANQGSEA. DNA for the CDR3: TGCAGCGTTGTTCGACAAAACTCCTACAATGAGCAGTTCTTC. This sequence encodes CSVVRQNSYNEQFF.

The chain links TRBV19 to TRBJ1-2, with D unresolved. V dropped 4 bases and J dropped 7 bases, with 19 bases sitting between them. In germline, CDR1 is LNHDA, CDR2 SQIVND (reference sequence). The length of the CDR3 is 15 residues. The chain's CDR3 is CASSRSDDLEPGYTF. The DNA of the CDR3 is TGTGCCAGTAGTAGGTCCGACGATTTGGAGCCTGGCTACACCTTC.

The chain links TRBV13 to TRBJ1-1; D is unresolved. The CDR3 length is 15 residues. Germline V gene sequence: CDR1 PRHDT, CDR2 FYEKMQ (reference sequence). Trimming cost V 4 bases and J 1 base, with 13 bases left between them. The CDR3 nucleotides read TGTGCCAGCAGCTCCTCCCTTACAAAGAACACTGAAGCTTTCTTT. Protein: CASSSSLTKNTEAFF.

The V call is TRBV29-1, the J call TRBJ2-7; D uncertain. This CDR3 spans 12 amino acids. Germline V CDR1 and CDR2: SQVTM, ANQGSEA. Trimming took 3 bases from V and 0 from J, leaving 6 bases between them. The CDR3 bases are TGCAGCGTTGAGGTTAGCTCCTACGAGCAGTACTTC. Amino acid sequence: CSVEVSSYEQYF.